The 25 T cell receptor beta chains presented below share a single source sample, sequenced in a study of blood T cell repertoires in COVID-19. The assay was immunoSEQ multiplex PCR, and TCRdb's table has in-frame clones only and misses some. The sample lists 200,000 to 250,000 clones, approximately 86% occurring once. Sequencing was done on a sample of peripheral blood. These receptors all stem from a woman between 55 and 75 years old with active or convalescent COVID-19.

This clone has more than one count but fewer than ten. V is TRBV27 and J is TRBJ2-5; 9 nucleotides agree with TRBD1. V shed 5 bases, J shed 5 bases, and the junction held 6 bases outside the gene matches. The germline CDR1 and CDR2 sequences are MNHEY and SMNVEV (reference sequence). The CDR3 has 14 residues. The CDR3 sequence: CASSQGQGRETQYF. The CDR3 DNA is TGTGCCAGCAGTCAGGGACAGGGTAGGGAGACCCAGTACTTC.

This sequence joins TRBV4-1 and TRBJ1-3; a possible D gene is TRBD1 (5 bases). V dropped 3 bases and J dropped 8 bases, with 20 bases sitting between them. The CDR3 has 16 residues. CDR1 is MGHRA and CDR2 is YSYEKL in the germline V gene. The CDR3 loop reads CASSQPRVRGRYTIYF. The DNA for the CDR3 is TGCGCCAGCAGCCAGCCTCGGGTTAGGGGCCGTTACACCATATATTTT.

The chain employs TRBV5-5 and TRBJ1-4, with a weak D call TRBD1 (5 bases). CDR1 and CDR2 (germline): SGHKS, YYEKEE (reference sequence). The length of the CDR3 is 14 residues. Trimming took 0 bases from V and 8 from J, leaving 11 bases between them. CDR3 protein: CASSLVREGEKLFF. The CDR3 DNA is TGTGCCAGCAGCTTGGTCAGGGAGGGAGAAAAACTGTTTTTT. Variable domain in full (rest from reference TRBV5-5 and TRBJ1-4): DAGVTQSPTHLIKTRGQQVTLRCSPISGHKSVSWYQQVLGQGPQFIFQYYEKEERGRGNFPDRFSARQFPNYSSELNVNALLLGDSALYLCASSLVREGEKLFFGSGTQLSVL.

This clone was seen once. The V gene is TRBV7-9, the J gene TRBJ2-1, with a possible D match to TRBD2 (5 bases). The germline V and J ends were trimmed by 1 base and 0 bases, with 13 bases remaining between them. The CDR3 runs to 17 residues. Germline V gene data show CDR1 as SEHNR and CDR2 as FQNEAQ (reference sequence). CDR3 residues: CASSLVVRAGSYNEQFF. In DNA form, the CDR3 reads TGTGCCAGCAGCTTAGTGGTGAGGGCAGGCTCCTACAATGAGCAGTTCTTC.

The chain couples TRBV29-1 to TRBJ1-2, with TRBD1 matching 11 bases. The V gene's germline CDR1 is SQVTM and CDR2 ANQGSEA. This CDR3 comprises 13 residues. Trimming took 6 bases from V and 4 from J; bases not matched to a gene: 4. CDR3 residues: CSVGTGGPYGYTF. The CDR3 nucleotides are TGCAGCGTGGGGACAGGGGGTCCCTATGGCTACACCTTC.

The chain couples TRBV6-5 to TRBJ1-6, with D unclear. The V end was cut by 0 bases, the J end by 10 bases, with 16 bases between. CDR1 and CDR2 (germline): MNHEY, SVGAGI. This CDR3 comprises 16 residues. Here the CDR3 DNA reads TGTGCCAGCAGTTACTCAGCCGGTGGTCACGAATCACCCCTCCACTTT. Residues: CASSYSAGGHESPLHF.

In nucleotides, the CDR3 is TGTGCCAGCAGTTGGCGGGGGGGCGGGGAGACCCAGTACTTC. It encodes CASSWRGGGETQYF. The rearrangement links TRBV2 to TRBJ2-5, with 9 positions matching TRBD2. The CDR3 length is 14 residues. The V segment lost 5 bases and the J segment 5 bases; nucleotides outside the gene matches: 6. Germline V gene data show CDR1 as SNHLY and CDR2 as FYNNEI.

The gene calls are TRBV18 and TRBJ1-2; D is uncertain. Germline values: CDR1 KGHSH, CDR2 LQKENI. This CDR3 spans 15 amino acids. Trimming removed 1 base at V and 4 bases at J, with 13 bases between. The CDR3 sequence: CASSPRSGLLYGYTF. The CDR3 DNA reads as TGTGCCAGCTCACCACGGTCAGGACTACTCTATGGCTACACCTTC.

The gene calls are TRBV5-1 and TRBJ2-1; 11 bases align to TRBD2. Trimming cost V 4 bases and J 4 bases; bases outside gene matches: 4. The germline gives CDR1 SGHRS, CDR2 YFSETQ. The CDR3 totals 15 residues. The CDR3 nucleotides are TGCGCCAGCAGCATCGGGACTAGCGGTTACAATGAGCAGTTCTTC. This gives the protein CASSIGTSGYNEQFF.

V gene TRBV27 combines with J gene TRBJ1-1, with D possibly matching TRBD1 (6 bases). Germline V gene lookup returns CDR1 MNHEY and CDR2 SMNVEV (reference sequence). Trimming left V 5 bases short and J 5 bases short, with 15 bases between. The CDR3 is made up of 14 amino acids. CDR3 protein: CASSGTGMGTEAFF. The DNA of the CDR3 is TGTGCCAGCAGTGGCACAGGGATGGGGACTGAAGCTTTCTTT.

This rearrangement joins TRBV3-1 (or the pseudogene TRBV3-2) to TRBJ2-1; 12 nucleotides align to TRBD2. J was trimmed by 8 bases and V by 3 bases; bases with no gene match: 14. This CDR3 has 18 amino acids. The V gene's germline CDR1 is LGHDT and CDR2 YNNKEL (reference sequence). CDR3 DNA sequence: TGTGCCAGCAGCCACTACGCCGCGACTAGCGGGAGATCGGATGAGCAGTTCTTC. The encoded protein is CASSHYAATSGRSDEQFF.

The V gene is TRBV2, the J gene TRBJ1-3; D is unresolved. Per germline, CDR1 SNHLY and CDR2 FYNNEI. CDR3 length equals 14 residues. Trimming cost V 8 bases and J 4 bases, with 15 bases left between them. CDR3 amino acids: CASSGFLRGNTIYF. Here the CDR3 DNA reads TGTGCCAGCTCGGGATTCCTTAGGGGAAACACCATATATTTT. The complete variable domain, with remaining parts taken from reference TRBV2 and TRBJ1-3, reads EPEVTQTPSHQVTQMGQEVILRCVPISNHLYFYWYRQILGQKVEFLVSFYNNEISEKSEIFDDQFSVERPDGSNFTLKIRSTKLEDSAMYFCASSGFLRGNTIYFGEGSWLTVV.

This chain uses TRBV6-5 with TRBJ1-1; TRBD1 matches 11 bases. From germline, CDR1 is MNHEY and CDR2 SVGAGI. The CDR3 runs 15 residues. V shed 6 bases and J 3 bases; nucleotides not matched to a gene: 6. The CDR3 region is CASSLGQGAYTEAFF. As DNA, the CDR3 is TGTGCCAGCAGCCTTGGACAGGGGGCGTACACTGAAGCTTTCTTT.

This clone has ten or more counts. This chain joins TRBV5-4 and TRBJ1-2; the D gene is possibly TRBD1 (5 bases). The CDR3 extends over 17 amino acids. V was pared by 1 base and J by 1 base, with 17 bases between. CDR1 and CDR2 (germline): SGHNT, YYREEE (reference sequence). The CDR3 DNA follows: TGTGCCAGCAGCTTGAGAAGGGGCATTCGGAGTAACTATGGCTACACCTTC. Translating gives CASSLRRGIRSNYGYTF.

The chain combines TRBV5-1 with TRBJ1-2; D is possibly TRBD1 (5 bases). Trimming stripped 2 bases from V and 3 bases from J, with 11 bases between. Per the germline V gene, CDR1 is SGHRS and CDR2 is YFSETQ. This CDR3 is 14 amino acids long. CDR3 coding DNA: TGCGCCAGCAGCTTTCAGACGACAGACTATGGCTACACCTTC. Amino acids: CASSFQTTDYGYTF.

This sequence joins TRBV13 and TRBJ2-7; 9 bases fit TRBD1. Germline trimming cut 1 base from V and 5 bases from J; bases unmatched to any gene: 15. Germline CDR1 and CDR2: PRHDT and FYEKMQ (reference sequence). The CDR3 contains 18 residues. The CDR3 sequence is CASSLELLTRTGENEQYF. The CDR3 nucleotides are TGTGCCAGCAGCTTAGAGCTCCTGACTCGGACAGGGGAAAACGAGCAGTACTTC.

This clone turned up a few times. CDR3 region: CASSSAAGTGELFF. The CDR3 DNA follows: TGTGCCAGCAGTTCGGCCGCGGGCACCGGGGAGCTGTTTTTT. The J gene is TRBJ2-2, the V gene TRBV27, with D perhaps TRBD2 (5 bases). CDR3 length: 14 amino acids. Trimming took 4 bases from V and 4 from J, leaving 10 bases between them. The germline V gene has CDR1 MNHEY and CDR2 SMNVEV (reference sequence).

CDR3 bases: TGCGCCAGCAGCGTATCAGGGGGTAGGGAAAAACTGTTTTTT. It is translated as CASSVSGGREKLFF. V usage is TRBV5-1 and J usage is TRBJ1-4; the match to TRBD1 covers 7 bases. This CDR3 is built from 14 residues. V was pared by 4 bases and J by 8 bases, with 8 bases of the junction left unmatched. The germline CDR1 and CDR2 sequences are SGHRS and YFSETQ.

V usage is TRBV19 and J usage is TRBJ2-1; 8 bases fit TRBD2. Germline V gene sequence: CDR1 LNHDA, CDR2 SQIVND (reference sequence). J gave up 7 bases and V 1 base, and 9 bases lay outside the gene matches. CDR3 length: 16 amino acids. CDR3 in DNA: TGTGCCAGTAGTATAGGGGGGACTAGAGGAGGGAATGAGCAGTTCTTC. Amino acid sequence: CASSIGGTRGGNEQFF.

V and J are TRBV5-1 and TRBJ2-5; TRBD1 might be the D (5 bases). The germline gives CDR1 SGHRS, CDR2 YFSETQ. The CDR3 loop spans 14 amino acids. V lost 1 base and J lost 6, with 13 bases in between. CDR3 amino acids: CASSLTQGSQTQYF. CDR3 in DNA: TGCGCCAGCAGCTTGACTCAGGGAAGCCAGACCCAGTACTTC.

This clone was seen only a few times. The J gene is TRBJ1-1, the V gene TRBV5-4; TRBD1 matches 7 bases. J was trimmed by 5 bases and V by 2 bases; bases with no gene match: 3. The CDR3 consists of 13 residues. CDR1 and CDR2 from the germline V gene are SGHNT and YYREEE (reference sequence). CDR3 sequence (DNA): TGTGCCAGCAGCTTAGACAGGGATACTGAAGCTTTCTTT. Encoded protein: CASSLDRDTEAFF.

The chain joins TRBV6-5 to TRBJ1-2; tentative D call: TRBD1 (5 bases). Deletions cut 0 bases from V and 5 bases from J, with 16 bases between. Germline V lookup: CDR1 MNHEY, CDR2 SVGAGI. The CDR3 covers 16 residues. This CDR3 reads CASSYSIGTVSYGYTF. The CDR3 DNA follows: TGTGCCAGCAGTTACTCGATTGGGACTGTTTCTTATGGCTACACCTTC.

The chain has TRBV24-1 and TRBJ2-1, with a possible D match to TRBD1 (7 bases). The CDR3 contains 13 residues. Germline V gene sequence: CDR1 KGHDR, CDR2 SFDVKD. The V end lost 10 bases, the J end lost 4 bases, and 13 bases lay between the germline ends. The chain's CDR3 is CATRQGGYNEQFF. The CDR3, as DNA: TGTGCCACAAGACAGGGAGGATACAATGAGCAGTTCTTC.

This clone was counted only a few times. The V gene is TRBV7-9, the J gene TRBJ1-1, with TRBD1 matching over 9 bases. This CDR3 comprises 15 residues. The junction had 4 bases not matched to a gene; V was cut back by 1 base and J by 4 bases. CDR1 and CDR2 from the germline V gene are SEHNR and FQNEAQ (reference sequence). DNA for the CDR3: TGTGCCAGCAGCTTAGTGGGACAGGGCGGCACTGAAGCTTTCTTT. Its protein product is CASSLVGQGGTEAFF.

The chain recombines TRBV11-2 with TRBJ2-7; no clear D. The V gene lost 5 bases and the J gene lost 7 bases, with 15 bases spanning the gap. This CDR3 is built from 13 residues. CDR1 and CDR2 from the germline V gene are SGHAT and FQNNGV. The CDR3 bases are TGTGCCAGCAGCCCCAGCCCGACGAGGGAGCAGTACGTC. Protein: CASSPSPTREQYV.